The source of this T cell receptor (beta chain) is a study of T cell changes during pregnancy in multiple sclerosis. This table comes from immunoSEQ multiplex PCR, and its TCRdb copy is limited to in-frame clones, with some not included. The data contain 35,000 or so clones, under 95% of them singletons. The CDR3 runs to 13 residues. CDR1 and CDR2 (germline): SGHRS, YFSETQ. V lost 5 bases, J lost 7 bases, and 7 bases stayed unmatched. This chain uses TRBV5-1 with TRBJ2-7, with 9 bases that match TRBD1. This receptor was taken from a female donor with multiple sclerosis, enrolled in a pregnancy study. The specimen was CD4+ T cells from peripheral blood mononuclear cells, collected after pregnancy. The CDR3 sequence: CASSGQGIGEQYF. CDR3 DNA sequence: TGCGCCAGCAGTGGACAGGGGATAGGGGAGCAGTACTTC. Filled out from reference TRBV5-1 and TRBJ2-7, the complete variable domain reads KAGVTQTPRYLIKTRGQQVTLSCSPISGHRSVSWYQQTPGQGLQFLFEYFSETQRNKGNFPGRFSGRQFSNSRSEMNVSTLELGDSALYLCASSGQGIGEQYFGPGTRLTVT.